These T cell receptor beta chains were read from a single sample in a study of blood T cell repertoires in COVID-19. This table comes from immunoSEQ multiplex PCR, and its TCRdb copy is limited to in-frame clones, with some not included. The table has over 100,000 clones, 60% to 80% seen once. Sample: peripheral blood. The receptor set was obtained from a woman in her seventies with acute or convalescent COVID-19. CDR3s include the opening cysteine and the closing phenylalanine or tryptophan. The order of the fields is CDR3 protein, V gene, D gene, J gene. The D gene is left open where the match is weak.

CDR3aa: CASSPGQGREKLFF
v_gene: TRBV28
d_gene: TRBD1
j_gene: TRBJ1-4

CDR3aa: CASSFGSRGTDTQYF
v_gene: TRBV7-3
d_gene: NA
j_gene: TRBJ2-3

CDR3aa: CASYPAGGPNNEQFF
v_gene: TRBV27
d_gene: TRBD2
j_gene: TRBJ2-1

CDR3aa: CASSSYSGLTNEKLFF
v_gene: TRBV7-8
d_gene: NA
j_gene: TRBJ1-4

CDR3aa: CASSPNIQTGIYGYTF
v_gene: TRBV18
d_gene: NA
j_gene: TRBJ1-2

CDR3aa: CASSFIAGVSTDTQYF
v_gene: TRBV28
d_gene: TRBD2
j_gene: TRBJ2-3

CDR3aa: CASRVTGANTEAFF
v_gene: TRBV6-4
d_gene: TRBD1
j_gene: TRBJ1-1

CDR3aa: CASSYKSNQPQHF
v_gene: TRBV27
d_gene: NA
j_gene: TRBJ1-5

CDR3aa: CASSPRAGDRAFAYNSPLHF
v_gene: TRBV7-6
d_gene: TRBD1
j_gene: TRBJ1-6

CDR3aa: CASSELGLGTGELFF
v_gene: TRBV6-1
d_gene: NA
j_gene: TRBJ2-2

CDR3aa: CSASQREGHETQYF
v_gene: TRBV20-1
d_gene: TRBD2
j_gene: TRBJ2-5

CDR3aa: CASSSGTGLETQYF
v_gene: TRBV7-7
d_gene: TRBD1
j_gene: TRBJ2-5

CDR3aa: CASSIQFGVGYTF
v_gene: TRBV19
d_gene: NA
j_gene: TRBJ1-2

CDR3aa: CASSRSGKVSNEQFF
v_gene: TRBV6-5
d_gene: NA
j_gene: TRBJ2-1

CDR3aa: CASSYTGTGLNQPQHF
v_gene: TRBV6-2/TRBV6-3
d_gene: TRBD1
j_gene: TRBJ1-5

CDR3aa: CASSYVVGRYNEQFF
v_gene: TRBV6-5
d_gene: NA
j_gene: TRBJ2-1

CDR3aa: CAWSVLGTGSVQPQHF
v_gene: TRBV30
d_gene: NA
j_gene: TRBJ1-5

CDR3aa: CASTLPQGGEEAFF
v_gene: TRBV28
d_gene: NA
j_gene: TRBJ1-1

CDR3aa: CASSAGGSGANVLTF
v_gene: TRBV5-4
d_gene: NA
j_gene: TRBJ2-6

CDR3aa: CASSLAGGMNTEAFF
v_gene: TRBV25-1
d_gene: TRBD1
j_gene: TRBJ1-1

CDR3aa: CASSGGTGGGTEAFF
v_gene: TRBV18
d_gene: TRBD1
j_gene: TRBJ1-1

CDR3aa: CAWSGGLAVNTDTQYF
v_gene: TRBV30
d_gene: TRBD2
j_gene: TRBJ2-3

CDR3aa: CASSVEASGTYNEQFF
v_gene: TRBV9
d_gene: TRBD2
j_gene: TRBJ2-1

CDR3aa: CASSPSDRVGAFF
v_gene: TRBV18
d_gene: TRBD1
j_gene: TRBJ1-1

CDR3aa: CASSFGTLVDEQYF
v_gene: TRBV5-1
d_gene: NA
j_gene: TRBJ2-7

CDR3aa: CASSNRGTNTGELFF
v_gene: TRBV7-2
d_gene: TRBD1
j_gene: TRBJ2-2

CDR3aa: CASSSPLAGGYNEQFF
v_gene: TRBV7-6
d_gene: TRBD2
j_gene: TRBJ2-1

CDR3aa: CASSEAMLGGNQPQHF
v_gene: TRBV6-1
d_gene: NA
j_gene: TRBJ1-5

CDR3aa: CASGLVQTSGDTQYF
v_gene: TRBV12-5
d_gene: TRBD2
j_gene: TRBJ2-3

CDR3aa: CASSSGTATDTQYF
v_gene: TRBV5-1
d_gene: NA
j_gene: TRBJ2-3

CDR3aa: CASSPDVIGDNSPLHF
v_gene: TRBV2
d_gene: NA
j_gene: TRBJ1-6

CDR3aa: CASSPYASTSGSSYNEQFF
v_gene: TRBV18
d_gene: TRBD2
j_gene: TRBJ2-1

CDR3aa: CASSPAGRGISYNEQFF
v_gene: TRBV11-2
d_gene: NA
j_gene: TRBJ2-1

CDR3aa: CASSQTGIFQETQYF
v_gene: TRBV14
d_gene: TRBD1
j_gene: TRBJ2-5

CDR3aa: CASSPGTPTYEQYF
v_gene: TRBV6-5
d_gene: NA
j_gene: TRBJ2-7

CDR3aa: CASSRDSLPSMNTEAFF
v_gene: TRBV18
d_gene: NA
j_gene: TRBJ1-1

CDR3aa: CASSLGQGVGYGYTF
v_gene: TRBV5-1
d_gene: TRBD1
j_gene: TRBJ1-2

CDR3aa: CASSDDRANYGYTF
v_gene: TRBV2
d_gene: TRBD1
j_gene: TRBJ1-2

CDR3aa: CASSPERRNEKLFF
v_gene: TRBV5-1
d_gene: NA
j_gene: TRBJ1-4

CDR3aa: CASSLPGNSPLHF
v_gene: TRBV5-8
d_gene: NA
j_gene: TRBJ1-6

CDR3aa: CASSLYSYNTEAFF
v_gene: TRBV11-2
d_gene: NA
j_gene: TRBJ1-1

CDR3aa: CASSVAGYGEQFF
v_gene: TRBV9
d_gene: NA
j_gene: TRBJ2-1

CDR3aa: CASSRGQIQETQYF
v_gene: TRBV6-5
d_gene: TRBD1
j_gene: TRBJ2-5

CDR3aa: CASSFGLNTQDTQYF
v_gene: TRBV5-6
d_gene: NA
j_gene: TRBJ2-3

CDR3aa: CASGLSPTVTFPYEQYF
v_gene: TRBV12-5
d_gene: NA
j_gene: TRBJ2-7

CDR3aa: CASSSGQFFADTQYF
v_gene: TRBV5-4
d_gene: TRBD1
j_gene: TRBJ2-3

CDR3aa: CAISGVGQVVNTEAFF
v_gene: TRBV10-3
d_gene: NA
j_gene: TRBJ1-1

CDR3aa: CATSREGRGTHEQYF
v_gene: TRBV15
d_gene: NA
j_gene: TRBJ2-7